Following are 32 T cell receptor beta chains from one sample sequenced in a study of OX40 agonist ivuxolimab in advanced cancers. Measured with immunoSEQ multiplex PCR; TCRdb has only the in-frame clones, and not every one. Among tens of thousands of clones listed, approximately 86% were seen once. The sample here was CD4+ or CD8+ T cells sorted from blood, taken in a trial of the OX40 agonist ivuxolimab. The receptors originated from an adult with an advanced solid tumor such as melanoma, head and neck, liver or kidney cancer.

The V and J genes are TRBV18 and TRBJ1-3, with D possibly being TRBD1 (6 bases). This CDR3 contains 14 residues. Germline CDR1 KGHSH, CDR2 LQKENI. The ends were cut back, 4 bases at V and 1 base at J, with 8 bases in the middle. CDR3 bases: TGTGCCAGCTCACTCACAGGGTCTGGAAACACCATATATTTT. This gives the protein CASSLTGSGNTIYF.

This rearrangement joins TRBV11-3 to TRBJ2-1, with 9 bases lining up with TRBD2. The length of the CDR3 is 15 residues. Germline V gene lookup returns CDR1 SGHNT and CDR2 YENEEA. The V segment lost 5 bases and the J segment 7 bases; nucleotides outside the gene matches: 9. CDR3: CASSPGLAVGNEQFF. CDR3 nucleotide sequence: TGTGCCAGCAGCCCGGGACTAGCCGTCGGGAATGAGCAGTTCTTC. Together with reference TRBV11-3 and TRBJ2-1, the CDR3 gives the full variable domain: EAGVVQSPRYKIIEKKQPVAFWCNPISGHNTLYWYLQNLGQGPELLIRYENEEAVDDSQLPKDRFSAERLKGVDSTLKIQPAELGDSAVYLCASSPGLAVGNEQFFGPGTRLTVL.

This chain joins TRBV19 and TRBJ2-1; possibly TRBD1 or TRBD2 for D (5 bases each). The germline V and J ends were trimmed by 6 bases and 7 bases, with 16 bases remaining between them. Germline V gene lookup returns CDR1 LNHDA and CDR2 SQIVND (reference sequence). This CDR3 has 14 residues. In DNA form, the CDR3 reads TGTGCCAGTAGGGGCCGGGGCTTGACAAATGAGCAGTTCTTC. Amino acids: CASRGRGLTNEQFF.

The CDR3: CASSPWTGDNEQFF. The CDR3 DNA is TGTGCCAGCAGTCCCTGGACAGGGGACAATGAGCAGTTCTTC. This chain joins TRBV6-1 and TRBJ2-1; 9 bases line up with TRBD1. The CDR3 totals 14 residues. Germline CDR1 reads MNHNS; CDR2 reads SASEGT. V shed 5 bases and J 5 bases; nucleotides not matched to a gene: 4.

This chain joins TRBV6-1 and TRBJ1-1; possible D gene TRBD1, 5 bases. Trimming took off 2 bases at V and 4 bases at J, with 11 bases between the two ends. The CDR3 runs 14 residues. Looked up from germline, CDR1 is MNHNS and CDR2 is SASEGT. CDR3 loop: CASSEFFRGTEAFF. The CDR3 DNA sequence: TGTGCCAGCAGTGAATTTTTTAGGGGCACTGAAGCTTTCTTT.

This clone appeared a few times. The rearrangement links TRBV14 to TRBJ2-7; 8 bases match TRBD2. V trimming: 3 bases; J trimming: 0 bases; junction bases outside the gene matches: 13. Looked up from germline, CDR1 is SGHDN and CDR2 is FVKESK. The CDR3 consists of 18 residues. Here the CDR3 DNA reads TGTGCCAGCAGCCAGTTCGGGGGGGGTGGCCGCGGCTCCTACGAGCAGTACTTC. Its protein product is CASSQFGGGGRGSYEQYF.

The chain carries TRBV11-3 and TRBJ1-2; D is unclear. Per germline, CDR1 SGHNT and CDR2 YENEEA. Deletions cut 3 bases from V and 4 bases from J, with 9 bases between. The CDR3 length is 13 residues. CDR3 DNA: TGTGCCAGCAGCTTTATCGCGGGCTATGGCTACACCTTC. Translation: CASSFIAGYGYTF.

This clone has more than one count but fewer than ten. The gene calls are TRBV19 and TRBJ2-5; D is unclear. CDR1 is LNHDA and CDR2 is SQIVND in the germline V gene (reference sequence). The CDR3 runs to 13 residues. V shed 7 bases and J shed 5 bases, with 14 bases lying between them. The CDR3 is CASKRQLGETQYF. DNA of the CDR3: TGTGCCAGTAAGCGCCAGCTCGGGGAGACCCAGTACTTC.

The genes are TRBV7-2 and TRBJ2-7, with D perhaps assigned TRBD1 or TRBD2 (5 bases each). From germline, CDR1 is SGHTA and CDR2 FQGNSA. The V and J ends lost 1 base and 2 bases respectively, with 15 bases between them. This CDR3 is 16 amino acids long. CDR3 in amino acids: CASSLGLRGRAYEQYF. In DNA form, the CDR3 reads TGTGCCAGCAGCTTAGGGTTACGGGGCCGCGCCTACGAGCAGTACTTC.

The chain is built from TRBV7-6 and TRBJ2-2; no definite D call. Looked up from germline, CDR1 is SGHVS and CDR2 is FNYEAQ. With 8 bases removed from V and 0 bases from J, the gap between germline ends came to 16 bases. This CDR3 has 16 amino acids. The CDR3 protein is CASSSQGNSNTGELFF. CDR3 nucleotide sequence: TGTGCCAGCTCCTCCCAAGGGAATTCGAACACCGGGGAGCTGTTTTTT.

V gene TRBV11-3 combines with J gene TRBJ2-1, with TRBD2 matching 10 bases. From germline, CDR1 is SGHNT and CDR2 YENEEA. J was trimmed by 8 bases and V by 3 bases; bases with no gene match: 10. CDR3 size: 16 residues. This CDR3 is CASSLKASGRRDEQFF. The CDR3 DNA sequence: TGTGCCAGCAGCTTGAAGGCTAGCGGGAGAAGGGATGAGCAGTTCTTC.

The J gene is TRBJ1-5, the V gene TRBV18; 7 nucleotides align to TRBD1. The germline V gene has CDR1 KGHSH and CDR2 LQKENI. Trimming removed 6 bases from V and 12 bases from J; junction bases left unmatched: 11. This CDR3 is 13 amino acids long. The CDR3 nucleotides are TGTGCCAGCTCGCCCCACAGGGGACAACTCCAGCATTTT. The encoded protein is CASSPHRGQLQHF.

The J gene is TRBJ1-1, the V gene TRBV6-5; D unresolved. Germline CDR1 is MNHEY and CDR2 is SVGAGI. The germline V and J ends were trimmed by 2 bases and 4 bases, with 8 bases remaining between them. The CDR3 extends over 13 amino acids. The CDR3 protein is CASSYRVGTEAFF. In DNA form, the CDR3 reads TGTGCCAGCAGTTACAGGGTGGGCACTGAAGCTTTCTTT.

V and J are TRBV9 and TRBJ2-3, with D possibly being TRBD1 (6 bases). The length of the CDR3 is 16 residues. The germline gives CDR1 SGDLS, CDR2 YYNGEE. V was clipped by 0 bases and J by 2 bases, with 13 bases between them. CDR3 in DNA: TGTGCCAGCAGCGTAGGTTCAGGGGCCTACACAGATACGCAGTATTTT. Its translation is CASSVGSGAYTDTQYF.

The chain uses TRBV5-8 and TRBJ2-3, with D perhaps TRBD2 (5 bases). Trimming stripped 4 bases from V and 5 bases from J, with 14 bases between. CDR1 and CDR2 from the germline V gene are SGHTS and YDEGEE. The CDR3 spans 14 residues. The CDR3 sequence is CASSSGGTGDTQYF. The DNA for the CDR3 is TGTGCCAGCAGCAGCGGCGGTACGGGAGATACGCAGTATTTT. The full variable domain, with the rest looked up from reference TRBV5-8 and TRBJ2-3, is EAGVTQSPTHLIKTRGQQATLRCSPISGHTSVYWYQQALGLGLQFLLWYDEGEERNRGNFPPRFSGRQFPNYSSELNVNALELEDSALYLCASSSGGTGDTQYFGPGTRLTVL.

The chain recombines TRBV29-1 with TRBJ2-3; possible D gene TRBD1, 5 bases. Trimming took 3 bases from V and 4 from J, leaving 11 bases between them. Germline CDR1 is SQVTM and CDR2 is ANQGSEA. This CDR3 is 13 amino acids long. CDR3 in amino acids: CSVEADTSDTQYF. The CDR3 nucleotides read TGCAGCGTTGAGGCGGACACATCAGATACGCAGTATTTT.

This clone was seen just once. Here the CDR3 DNA reads TGTGCCAGCAGCTTAGGGGTAAGGGACTCCTCCTACAATGAGCAGTTCTTC. As protein: CASSLGVRDSSYNEQFF. The V and J genes are TRBV11-3 and TRBJ2-1; TRBD2 might be the D (6 bases). This CDR3 is 17 amino acids long. Germline-derived CDR1 and CDR2 are SGHNT and YENEEA. V was cut by 1 base and J by 0 bases, with 13 bases left in between.

This CDR3 reads CASSLTSYNEQFF. The CDR3 DNA sequence: TGTGCCAGCAGCTTAACGAGCTACAATGAGCAGTTCTTC. The chain links TRBV7-3 to TRBJ2-1; unclear D gene. V was cut by 0 bases and J by 3 bases, with 3 bases left in between. The CDR3 extends over 13 amino acids. CDR1 is SGHTA, CDR2 FQGTGA, per germline.

The chain has TRBV5-5 and TRBJ2-7; possibly TRBD1 or TRBD2 for D (5 bases each). Germline CDR1 reads SGHKS; CDR2 reads YYEKEE (reference sequence). Between the trimmed V and J ends, which lost 4 bases and 7 bases, there was a span of 18 bases. This CDR3 is built from 14 residues. The CDR3 reads CASSIPGRRGEQYF. DNA for the CDR3: TGTGCCAGCAGCATACCGGGACGTAGAGGAGAGCAGTACTTC.

The chain uses TRBV28 and TRBJ1-2; D is unresolved. Germline lookup yields CDR1 MDHEN and CDR2 SYDVKM. V lost 5 bases and J 7 bases, leaving 14 bases between the germline ends. The CDR3 is made up of 13 amino acids. CDR3 DNA: TGTGCCAGCAGTATGGGAGCGGACGGTGGCTACACCTTC. Its protein product is CASSMGADGGYTF.

Only a few counts were recorded for this clone. The chain recombines TRBV2 with TRBJ2-7; 15 bases agree with TRBD2. Germline lookup yields CDR1 SNHLY and CDR2 FYNNEI. After removal of 9 bases from V and 0 bases from J, the junction contained 3 bases not matched to a gene. CDR3 length equals 15 residues. DNA for the CDR3: TGTGCCAGGGGACTAGCGGGAGGCAGCTCCTACGAGCAGTACTTC. Encoded protein: CARGLAGGSSYEQYF.

This clone occurred once. The chain is built from TRBV18 and TRBJ2-5; D uncertain. This CDR3 region has 14 residues. CDR1 KGHSH and CDR2 LQKENI come from the germline V gene. The ends were cut back, 4 bases at V and 2 bases at J, with 11 bases in the middle. The CDR3, as DNA: TGTGCCAGCTCACGGAGTGTCCAGCAAGAGACCCAGTACTTC. Protein sequence: CASSRSVQQETQYF.

The rearrangement joins TRBV11-3 to TRBJ1-1; D perhaps matches TRBD1 (5 bases). The CDR3 is made up of 15 amino acids. V shed 2 bases and J shed 1 base, with 11 bases lying between them. Germline CDR1 SGHNT, CDR2 YENEEA. In DNA, the CDR3 is TGTGCCAGCAGCTTACTGTGGACACCGAACACTGAAGCTTTCTTT. The encoded protein is CASSLLWTPNTEAFF.

The chain uses TRBV29-1 and TRBJ2-6, with 7 bases fitting TRBD1. CDR1 is SQVTM and CDR2 is ANQGSEA in the germline V gene. Losses at the gene ends were 6 bases for V and 0 bases for J; bases not matched to a gene: 8. This CDR3 has 16 residues. CDR3 sequence reads: CSVLDRTPSGANVLTF. The CDR3 DNA reads TGCAGCGTACTGGACAGGACCCCCTCTGGGGCCAACGTCCTGACTTTC.

J is TRBJ2-1 and V is TRBV18; 7 positions match TRBD2. The CDR3 has 15 residues. The germline V gene encodes CDR1 KGHSH and CDR2 LQKENI. Losses at the gene ends were 0 bases for V and 2 bases for J; bases not matched to a gene: 1. The CDR3, as DNA: TGTGCCAGCTCACCACCGGGACTACCCTACAATGAGCAGTTCTTC. It yields the protein CASSPPGLPYNEQFF. The whole variable domain, remainder taken from reference TRBV18 and TRBJ2-1, is NAGVMQNPRHLVRRRGQEARLRCSPMKGHSHVYWYRQLPEEGLKFMVYLQKENIIDESGMPKERFSAEFPKEGPSILRIQQVVRGDSAAYFCASSPPGLPYNEQFFGPGTRLTVL.

This chain uses TRBV28 with TRBJ2-7; no clear D. Germline loops: CDR1 MDHEN, CDR2 SYDVKM. The germline V and J ends were trimmed by 4 bases and 5 bases, with 6 bases remaining between them. The CDR3 has 11 residues. This chain's CDR3 is CASSYRDEQYF. The DNA of the CDR3 is TGTGCCAGCAGTTATCGGGACGAGCAGTACTTC. Looking up the rest from reference TRBV28 and TRBJ2-7 gives the full variable domain: DVKVTQSSRYLVKRTGEKVFLECVQDMDHENMFWYRQDPGLGLRLIYFSYDVKMKEKGDIPEGYSVSREKKERFSLILESASTNQTSMYLCASSYRDEQYFGPGTRLTVT.

The J gene is TRBJ1-5, the V gene TRBV11-3, with D possibly TRBD1 on 5 matching bases. The ends were cut back, 3 bases at V and 3 bases at J, with 9 bases in the middle. The germline CDR1 and CDR2 sequences are SGHNT and YENEEA. The CDR3 sequence is 14 residues long. This CDR3 is CASSFGGDNQPQHF. The CDR3 bases are TGTGCCAGCAGCTTCGGGGGAGACAATCAGCCCCAGCATTTT.

The V call is TRBV4-1, the J call TRBJ1-1; perhaps TRBD1 as D (5 bases). The CDR3 runs 12 residues. The V gene's germline CDR1 is MGHRA and CDR2 YSYEKL. Trimming took off 5 bases at V and 5 bases at J, with 9 bases between the two ends. DNA of the CDR3: TGCGCCAGCAGCAGGGGTTTTACTGAAGCTTTCTTT. It yields the protein CASSRGFTEAFF.

This sequence joins TRBV7-8 and TRBJ1-1; possible D gene TRBD1, 6 bases. Trimming took 0 bases from V and 4 from J, leaving 12 bases between them. Germline loops: CDR1 SGHVS, CDR2 FQNEAQ. This CDR3 is built from 15 residues. CDR3 in DNA: TGTGCCAGCAGCTTAGCGCAGGGGAGGGGCACTGAAGCTTTCTTT. The encoded protein is CASSLAQGRGTEAFF.

This clone was detected only a few times. The CDR3, as DNA: TGTGCCAGCAGTCCTTGGCCCAGTGGCTACACCTTC. The encoded protein is CASSPWPSGYTF. The chain recombines TRBV28 with TRBJ1-2, with D unresolved. Germline-derived CDR1 and CDR2 are MDHEN and SYDVKM. This CDR3 has 12 amino acids. Trimming took off 5 bases at V and 7 bases at J, with 11 bases between the two ends.

This rearrangement joins TRBV18 to TRBJ2-3, with TRBD1 as a possible D gene (5 bases). In germline, CDR1 is KGHSH, CDR2 LQKENI. The CDR3 extends over 13 amino acids. With 2 bases removed from V and 6 bases from J, the gap between germline ends came to 9 bases. The CDR3 sequence is CASSPMGRDTQYF. In DNA form, the CDR3 reads TGTGCCAGCTCACCAATGGGGCGGGATACGCAGTATTTT.

The V and J genes are TRBV28 and TRBJ2-7; 9 positions agree with TRBD2. The CDR3 extends over 15 amino acids. V was pared by 5 bases and J by 6 bases, with 11 bases of the junction left unmatched. The germline V gene has CDR1 MDHEN and CDR2 SYDVKM. CDR3 in amino acids: CASSTSSGARAEQYF. CDR3 coding DNA: TGTGCCAGCAGTACCTCTAGCGGGGCCAGGGCCGAGCAGTACTTC. The full variable domain, its missing parts supplied by reference TRBV28 and TRBJ2-7, is DVKVTQSSRYLVKRTGEKVFLECVQDMDHENMFWYRQDPGLGLRLIYFSYDVKMKEKGDIPEGYSVSREKKERFSLILESASTNQTSMYLCASSTSSGARAEQYFGPGTRLTVT.